The rows below give T cell receptor beta chains drawn from one sample of a study of cytomegalovirus exposure and HLA in healthy donors. The repertoire was sequenced with immunoSEQ multiplex PCR; TCRdb's copy has only in-frame clones and lacks some. The table shows around 250,000 clones, with 90% occurring only once. The material sequenced was PBMCs. These receptor sequences come from a woman younger than 30 in good health and CMV-seronegative. Each CDR3 is given with its conserved first and last residue. Each record gives: clone size, D gene, J gene, V gene, CDR3 DNA, CDR3 protein. A D gene is named only where the DNA matches it firmly. Clone size is not always given. Where it is, it says once, few, many or a class for expanded clones.

clone_size: NA
d_call: TRBD1
j_call: TRBJ2-2
v_call: TRBV28
cdr3_nt: TGTGCCAGCAGTTTCGGGACAGGGACGAACACCGGGGAGCTGTTTTTT
cdr3_aa: CASSFGTGTNTGELFF

clone_size: NA
d_call: NA
j_call: TRBJ1-2
v_call: TRBV4-1
cdr3_nt: TGCGCCAGCAGCCAAGTGGGGCAGCTGAGCAGGGCCGACTATGGCTACACCTTC
cdr3_aa: CASSQVGQLSRADYGYTF

clone_size: NA
d_call: NA
j_call: TRBJ1-5
v_call: TRBV28
cdr3_nt: TGTGCCAGCAGTTTATCCACGGGGGGGAAACAGCCCCAGCATTTT
cdr3_aa: CASSLSTGGKQPQHF

clone_size: NA
d_call: TRBD2
j_call: TRBJ2-7
v_call: TRBV11-2
cdr3_nt: TGTGCCAGCTATTCCCCTAGCGGGGGAACCTCCTACGAGCAGTACTTC
cdr3_aa: CASYSPSGGTSYEQYF

clone_size: NA
d_call: NA
j_call: TRBJ1-3
v_call: TRBV10-3
cdr3_nt: TGTGCCATCAGGGGGGGAGCTGGAAACACCATATATTTT
cdr3_aa: CAIRGGAGNTIYF

clone_size: NA
d_call: TRBD2
j_call: TRBJ2-2
v_call: TRBV6-6
cdr3_nt: TGTGCCAGCAGTCCCGGGACTAGGTACACCGGGGAGCTGTTTTTT
cdr3_aa: CASSPGTRYTGELFF

clone_size: NA
d_call: TRBD2
j_call: TRBJ2-3
v_call: TRBV5-1
cdr3_nt: TGCGCCAGCACCCAGATGGCGGGGGACGCAGATACGCAGTATTTT
cdr3_aa: CASTQMAGDADTQYF

clone_size: NA
d_call: NA
j_call: TRBJ2-1
v_call: TRBV2
cdr3_nt: TGTGCCAGCAGTGAGTACAGGGCTTACAATGAGCAGTTCTTC
cdr3_aa: CASSEYRAYNEQFF

clone_size: NA
d_call: NA
j_call: TRBJ1-1
v_call: TRBV7-9
cdr3_nt: TGTGCCAGCAGCTCCACGACAGGTGATGGAGCTTTCTTT
cdr3_aa: CASSSTTGDGAFF

clone_size: NA
d_call: NA
j_call: TRBJ1-6
v_call: TRBV5-3
cdr3_nt: TGTGCCAGAAGCTTCCTGGGGGGGGCCTATAATTCACCCCTCCACTTT
cdr3_aa: CARSFLGGAYNSPLHF

clone_size: NA
d_call: TRBD1
j_call: TRBJ1-5
v_call: TRBV30
cdr3_nt: TGTGCCTGGAGTATCACCGGGACAGGGTTTCAGCCCCAGCATTTT
cdr3_aa: CAWSITGTGFQPQHF

clone_size: NA
d_call: NA
j_call: TRBJ1-4
v_call: TRBV28
cdr3_nt: TGTGCCAGCAGGCGCACAGGGACAACTAATGAAAAACTGTTTTTT
cdr3_aa: CASRRTGTTNEKLFF

clone_size: NA
d_call: TRBD1
j_call: TRBJ1-2
v_call: TRBV5-1
cdr3_nt: TGCGCCAGCACGCTACAGGGGAACTATGGCTACACCTTC
cdr3_aa: CASTLQGNYGYTF

clone_size: few
d_call: NA
j_call: TRBJ2-7
v_call: TRBV10-3
cdr3_nt: TGTGCCATCAGTGAGTCTTCAGGGAAGGTTTCTTACGAGCAGTACTTC
cdr3_aa: CAISESSGKVSYEQYF

clone_size: NA
d_call: TRBD1
j_call: TRBJ1-6
v_call: TRBV2
cdr3_nt: TGTGCCAGCAGTGAATCAGGGGGTCTCGCGGGTTCACCCCTCCACTTT
cdr3_aa: CASSESGGLAGSPLHF

clone_size: NA
d_call: NA
j_call: TRBJ1-6
v_call: TRBV28
cdr3_nt: TGTGCCAGCGGGGCGGGAGATGGTTCACCCCTCCACTTT
cdr3_aa: CASGAGDGSPLHF

clone_size: NA
d_call: NA
j_call: TRBJ1-1
v_call: TRBV7-2
cdr3_nt: TGTGCCAGCAGATCCGGGACACGCAACACTGAAGCTTTCTTT
cdr3_aa: CASRSGTRNTEAFF

clone_size: NA
d_call: TRBD1
j_call: TRBJ2-2
v_call: TRBV5-4
cdr3_nt: TGTGCCAGCATTGGTCAGGGGGCGAACACCGGGGAGCTGTTTTTT
cdr3_aa: CASIGQGANTGELFF

clone_size: NA
d_call: TRBD2
j_call: TRBJ2-2
v_call: TRBV19
cdr3_nt: TGTGCCATCCAGCGGGGGGATAACACCGGGGAGCTGTTTTTT
cdr3_aa: CAIQRGDNTGELFF

clone_size: once
d_call: NA
j_call: TRBJ2-5
v_call: TRBV2
cdr3_nt: TGTGCCAGCAGTGTGGACAGCCAAGAGACCCAGTACTTC
cdr3_aa: CASSVDSQETQYF

clone_size: NA
d_call: TRBD1
j_call: TRBJ1-1
v_call: TRBV19
cdr3_nt: TGTGCCACCCGGACAGGGGCCCAGCGGAACACTGAAGCTTTCTTT
cdr3_aa: CATRTGAQRNTEAFF

clone_size: NA
d_call: NA
j_call: TRBJ2-5
v_call: TRBV7-7
cdr3_nt: TGTGCTAGCAGCCCAGGCCATGGGAGAGAGACCCAGTACTTC
cdr3_aa: CASSPGHGRETQYF

clone_size: NA
d_call: NA
j_call: TRBJ1-1
v_call: TRBV18
cdr3_nt: TGTGCCAGCTCACCGTCACAGAACACTGAAGCTTTCTTT
cdr3_aa: CASSPSQNTEAFF

clone_size: NA
d_call: NA
j_call: TRBJ1-5
v_call: TRBV6-6
cdr3_nt: TGTGCCAGCAGTTACACCGGACAGTTTAGCAATCAGCCCCAGCATTTT
cdr3_aa: CASSYTGQFSNQPQHF

clone_size: few
d_call: NA
j_call: TRBJ1-6
v_call: TRBV5-4
cdr3_nt: TGTGCCAGCAGCTCGGACAGAAATTCACCCCTCCACTTT
cdr3_aa: CASSSDRNSPLHF

clone_size: NA
d_call: NA
j_call: TRBJ1-1
v_call: TRBV4-1
cdr3_nt: TGCGCCAGCAGGATCGAACAGGCCGCGAACACTGAAGCTTTCTTT
cdr3_aa: CASRIEQAANTEAFF

clone_size: NA
d_call: NA
j_call: TRBJ2-5
v_call: TRBV28
cdr3_nt: TGTGCCAGCACCCCCGGTGACCAAGAGACCCAGTACTTC
cdr3_aa: CASTPGDQETQYF

clone_size: NA
d_call: NA
j_call: TRBJ1-2
v_call: TRBV6-1
cdr3_nt: TGTGCCAGCAGTGATATTTTGGAGTTCGCCGGCTACACCTTC
cdr3_aa: CASSDILEFAGYTF

clone_size: NA
d_call: TRBD1
j_call: TRBJ2-5
v_call: TRBV13
cdr3_nt: TGTGCCAGCAGCTTGGGACAGGGTGAAGAGACCCAGTACTTC
cdr3_aa: CASSLGQGEETQYF

clone_size: NA
d_call: NA
j_call: TRBJ2-7
v_call: TRBV5-4
cdr3_nt: TGTGCCAGCAGCCCGGGTAGCAACTCCTACGAGCAGTACTTC
cdr3_aa: CASSPGSNSYEQYF

clone_size: NA
d_call: TRBD1
j_call: TRBJ1-5
v_call: TRBV5-1
cdr3_nt: TGCGCCAGCAGCTTGGCACCAACAGGGGTTGGGAATCAGCCCCAGCATTTT
cdr3_aa: CASSLAPTGVGNQPQHF

clone_size: NA
d_call: TRBD1
j_call: TRBJ1-2
v_call: TRBV27
cdr3_nt: TGTGCCAGCAGCCGAAGGGGACAGGAGAACTATGGCTACACCTTC
cdr3_aa: CASSRRGQENYGYTF

clone_size: NA
d_call: NA
j_call: TRBJ1-5
v_call: TRBV2
cdr3_nt: TGTGCCAGCAGGGGTCATGGGACACCGGTCCTCCAGCATTTT
cdr3_aa: CASRGHGTPVLQHF

clone_size: NA
d_call: NA
j_call: TRBJ1-1
v_call: TRBV5-1
cdr3_nt: TGCGCCAGCAGCTTTAAGGGGGGGACCACTGAAGCTTTCTTT
cdr3_aa: CASSFKGGTTEAFF

clone_size: few
d_call: TRBD1
j_call: TRBJ1-3
v_call: TRBV5-4
cdr3_nt: TGTGCCAGCAGCTCGACAGGGAGGTCTGGAAACACCATATATTTT
cdr3_aa: CASSSTGRSGNTIYF

clone_size: NA
d_call: NA
j_call: TRBJ2-7
v_call: TRBV28
cdr3_nt: TGTGCCAGCAGCCCAATTGGGGGGGCAAGGGCCTACGAGCAGTACTTC
cdr3_aa: CASSPIGGARAYEQYF

clone_size: NA
d_call: NA
j_call: TRBJ1-6
v_call: TRBV4-1
cdr3_nt: TGCGCCAGCAGCCAAGAAAACATATACTCCTATAATTCACCCCTCCACTTT
cdr3_aa: CASSQENIYSYNSPLHF

clone_size: NA
d_call: TRBD1
j_call: TRBJ2-1
v_call: TRBV5-1
cdr3_nt: TGCGCCAGCAGCTCGGTGGCGGGACAGGGTAGGCATGAGCAGTTCTTC
cdr3_aa: CASSSVAGQGRHEQFF

clone_size: NA
d_call: NA
j_call: TRBJ2-5
v_call: TRBV5-1
cdr3_nt: TGCGCCAGCAGCTTGGCGGGGGAGTACCAAGAGACCCAGTACTTC
cdr3_aa: CASSLAGEYQETQYF

clone_size: NA
d_call: TRBD1
j_call: TRBJ2-7
v_call: TRBV7-2
cdr3_nt: TGTGCCAGCAGCCCGGGACAGGCGTACTACGAGCAGTACTTC
cdr3_aa: CASSPGQAYYEQYF

clone_size: NA
d_call: TRBD1
j_call: TRBJ1-1
v_call: TRBV6-5
cdr3_nt: TGTGCCAGCAGTTTCCGGACAGGGGGATTCACTGAAGCTTTCTTT
cdr3_aa: CASSFRTGGFTEAFF

clone_size: NA
d_call: NA
j_call: TRBJ1-5
v_call: TRBV4-1
cdr3_nt: TGCGCCAGCAGCCAAGTTTTGTCCCCAGGGAGCAATCAGCCCCAGCATTTT
cdr3_aa: CASSQVLSPGSNQPQHF

clone_size: NA
d_call: NA
j_call: TRBJ2-5
v_call: TRBV7-7
cdr3_nt: TGTGCCAGCAGCTTAGTAGGGGGAAGGGCAGAGACCCAGTACTTC
cdr3_aa: CASSLVGGRAETQYF

clone_size: NA
d_call: NA
j_call: TRBJ1-1
v_call: TRBV6-5
cdr3_nt: TGTGCCAGCAGTTATAATATAGCCTTTAACACTGAAGCTTTCTTT
cdr3_aa: CASSYNIAFNTEAFF

clone_size: NA
d_call: NA
j_call: TRBJ1-1
v_call: TRBV25-1
cdr3_nt: TGTGCCAGCAGTGAATCGAGGAGGGCTTTCTTT
cdr3_aa: CASSESRRAFF

clone_size: NA
d_call: NA
j_call: TRBJ1-1
v_call: TRBV5-6
cdr3_nt: TGTGCCAGCAGCTTGGCTGGGGCGCACACTGAAGCTTTCTTT
cdr3_aa: CASSLAGAHTEAFF

clone_size: NA
d_call: NA
j_call: TRBJ1-1
v_call: TRBV5-1
cdr3_nt: TGCGCCAGCAGCTTGGCCCAGGGCAGGTCCACTGAAGCTTTCTTT
cdr3_aa: CASSLAQGRSTEAFF

clone_size: NA
d_call: TRBD2
j_call: TRBJ2-4
v_call: TRBV4-2
cdr3_nt: TGTGCCAGCAGCCAAGATATGGCGGGGGGCCTAGCCAAAAACATTCAGTACTTC
cdr3_aa: CASSQDMAGGLAKNIQYF

clone_size: NA
d_call: NA
j_call: TRBJ1-4
v_call: TRBV7-9
cdr3_nt: TGTGCCAGCAGCGTTTCCTACAGGGAAGTGAAGTTTGAAAAACTGTTTTTT
cdr3_aa: CASSVSYREVKFEKLFF

clone_size: NA
d_call: TRBD1
j_call: TRBJ2-6
v_call: TRBV7-3
cdr3_nt: TGTGCCAGCAGCTCAGGGACAGGGCTCAGCTCTGGGGCCAACGTCCTGACTTTC
cdr3_aa: CASSSGTGLSSGANVLTF

clone_size: NA
d_call: TRBD2
j_call: TRBJ2-7
v_call: TRBV11-2
cdr3_nt: TGTGCCAGCGGCCCGCGGGGGGGAGTCGAGCAGTACTTC
cdr3_aa: CASGPRGGVEQYF

clone_size: NA
d_call: TRBD1
j_call: TRBJ1-6
v_call: TRBV11-2
cdr3_nt: TGTGCCAGCAGCTCCGACAGGGGGGGGTATTCACCCCTCCACTTT
cdr3_aa: CASSSDRGGYSPLHF

clone_size: NA
d_call: NA
j_call: TRBJ2-2
v_call: TRBV5-6
cdr3_nt: TGTGCCAGCAGTATTGAGACGGGGTCCGGGGAGCTGTTTTTT
cdr3_aa: CASSIETGSGELFF

clone_size: NA
d_call: TRBD2
j_call: TRBJ2-1
v_call: TRBV29-1
cdr3_nt: TGCAGCTCTCAGCGGGGGGGCCTGAATGAGCAGTTCTTC
cdr3_aa: CSSQRGGLNEQFF

clone_size: NA
d_call: NA
j_call: TRBJ1-1
v_call: TRBV11-2
cdr3_nt: TGTGCCAGCAGCTTATGGGTAGGCGGGGAAAACACTGAAGCTTTCTTT
cdr3_aa: CASSLWVGGENTEAFF

clone_size: few
d_call: TRBD1
j_call: TRBJ1-2
v_call: TRBV28
cdr3_nt: TGTGCCAGCAGTGGTACAGGGGTCAATGGCTACACCTTC
cdr3_aa: CASSGTGVNGYTF

clone_size: NA
d_call: TRBD2
j_call: TRBJ2-3
v_call: TRBV27
cdr3_nt: TGTGCCAGCAGTTTCAAGCGGGGGGGAGATACGCAGTATTTT
cdr3_aa: CASSFKRGGDTQYF

clone_size: NA
d_call: NA
j_call: TRBJ1-3
v_call: TRBV2
cdr3_nt: TGTGCCAGCACCGAGGAGACGTTTGGAAACACCATATATTTT
cdr3_aa: CASTEETFGNTIYF

clone_size: NA
d_call: TRBD1
j_call: TRBJ2-5
v_call: TRBV27
cdr3_nt: TGTGCCAGCAGTTCCGGGACAGGGCTATTCCAAGAGACCCAGTACTTC
cdr3_aa: CASSSGTGLFQETQYF